Listed here is a single T cell receptor beta chain. Measured with immunoSEQ multiplex PCR; TCRdb has only the in-frame clones, and not every one. The sample has 85,000 to 120,000 clones, 71% seen once; the top ten hold 0.9%. This entry belongs to a study of blood T cell repertoires in COVID-19. For the study at large: Sources were T cells, B-cell-depleted T cells, or PBMCs; the material itself was cDNA or gDNA.

CDR3 length: 13 residues. The germline CDR1 and CDR2 sequences are MDHEN and SYDVKM. V was trimmed by 2 bases and J by 8 bases, leaving 9 bases between them. This TCR was sampled from a human donor with acute or convalescent COVID-19. The donor label of this sample is uncertain. The chain carries TRBV28 and TRBJ1-4, with D perhaps matching TRBD1 (5 bases). Sequenced material: peripheral blood. CDR3 sequence (DNA): TGTGCCAGCAGTTTACACGGGGGGGAAAAACTGTTTTTT. It codes for CASSLHGGEKLFF. Full variable domain (rest looked up from reference TRBV28 and TRBJ1-4): DVKVTQSSRYLVKRTGEKVFLECVQDMDHENMFWYRQDPGLGLRLIYFSYDVKMKEKGDIPEGYSVSREKKERFSLILESASTNQTSMYLCASSLHGGEKLFFGSGTQLSVL.